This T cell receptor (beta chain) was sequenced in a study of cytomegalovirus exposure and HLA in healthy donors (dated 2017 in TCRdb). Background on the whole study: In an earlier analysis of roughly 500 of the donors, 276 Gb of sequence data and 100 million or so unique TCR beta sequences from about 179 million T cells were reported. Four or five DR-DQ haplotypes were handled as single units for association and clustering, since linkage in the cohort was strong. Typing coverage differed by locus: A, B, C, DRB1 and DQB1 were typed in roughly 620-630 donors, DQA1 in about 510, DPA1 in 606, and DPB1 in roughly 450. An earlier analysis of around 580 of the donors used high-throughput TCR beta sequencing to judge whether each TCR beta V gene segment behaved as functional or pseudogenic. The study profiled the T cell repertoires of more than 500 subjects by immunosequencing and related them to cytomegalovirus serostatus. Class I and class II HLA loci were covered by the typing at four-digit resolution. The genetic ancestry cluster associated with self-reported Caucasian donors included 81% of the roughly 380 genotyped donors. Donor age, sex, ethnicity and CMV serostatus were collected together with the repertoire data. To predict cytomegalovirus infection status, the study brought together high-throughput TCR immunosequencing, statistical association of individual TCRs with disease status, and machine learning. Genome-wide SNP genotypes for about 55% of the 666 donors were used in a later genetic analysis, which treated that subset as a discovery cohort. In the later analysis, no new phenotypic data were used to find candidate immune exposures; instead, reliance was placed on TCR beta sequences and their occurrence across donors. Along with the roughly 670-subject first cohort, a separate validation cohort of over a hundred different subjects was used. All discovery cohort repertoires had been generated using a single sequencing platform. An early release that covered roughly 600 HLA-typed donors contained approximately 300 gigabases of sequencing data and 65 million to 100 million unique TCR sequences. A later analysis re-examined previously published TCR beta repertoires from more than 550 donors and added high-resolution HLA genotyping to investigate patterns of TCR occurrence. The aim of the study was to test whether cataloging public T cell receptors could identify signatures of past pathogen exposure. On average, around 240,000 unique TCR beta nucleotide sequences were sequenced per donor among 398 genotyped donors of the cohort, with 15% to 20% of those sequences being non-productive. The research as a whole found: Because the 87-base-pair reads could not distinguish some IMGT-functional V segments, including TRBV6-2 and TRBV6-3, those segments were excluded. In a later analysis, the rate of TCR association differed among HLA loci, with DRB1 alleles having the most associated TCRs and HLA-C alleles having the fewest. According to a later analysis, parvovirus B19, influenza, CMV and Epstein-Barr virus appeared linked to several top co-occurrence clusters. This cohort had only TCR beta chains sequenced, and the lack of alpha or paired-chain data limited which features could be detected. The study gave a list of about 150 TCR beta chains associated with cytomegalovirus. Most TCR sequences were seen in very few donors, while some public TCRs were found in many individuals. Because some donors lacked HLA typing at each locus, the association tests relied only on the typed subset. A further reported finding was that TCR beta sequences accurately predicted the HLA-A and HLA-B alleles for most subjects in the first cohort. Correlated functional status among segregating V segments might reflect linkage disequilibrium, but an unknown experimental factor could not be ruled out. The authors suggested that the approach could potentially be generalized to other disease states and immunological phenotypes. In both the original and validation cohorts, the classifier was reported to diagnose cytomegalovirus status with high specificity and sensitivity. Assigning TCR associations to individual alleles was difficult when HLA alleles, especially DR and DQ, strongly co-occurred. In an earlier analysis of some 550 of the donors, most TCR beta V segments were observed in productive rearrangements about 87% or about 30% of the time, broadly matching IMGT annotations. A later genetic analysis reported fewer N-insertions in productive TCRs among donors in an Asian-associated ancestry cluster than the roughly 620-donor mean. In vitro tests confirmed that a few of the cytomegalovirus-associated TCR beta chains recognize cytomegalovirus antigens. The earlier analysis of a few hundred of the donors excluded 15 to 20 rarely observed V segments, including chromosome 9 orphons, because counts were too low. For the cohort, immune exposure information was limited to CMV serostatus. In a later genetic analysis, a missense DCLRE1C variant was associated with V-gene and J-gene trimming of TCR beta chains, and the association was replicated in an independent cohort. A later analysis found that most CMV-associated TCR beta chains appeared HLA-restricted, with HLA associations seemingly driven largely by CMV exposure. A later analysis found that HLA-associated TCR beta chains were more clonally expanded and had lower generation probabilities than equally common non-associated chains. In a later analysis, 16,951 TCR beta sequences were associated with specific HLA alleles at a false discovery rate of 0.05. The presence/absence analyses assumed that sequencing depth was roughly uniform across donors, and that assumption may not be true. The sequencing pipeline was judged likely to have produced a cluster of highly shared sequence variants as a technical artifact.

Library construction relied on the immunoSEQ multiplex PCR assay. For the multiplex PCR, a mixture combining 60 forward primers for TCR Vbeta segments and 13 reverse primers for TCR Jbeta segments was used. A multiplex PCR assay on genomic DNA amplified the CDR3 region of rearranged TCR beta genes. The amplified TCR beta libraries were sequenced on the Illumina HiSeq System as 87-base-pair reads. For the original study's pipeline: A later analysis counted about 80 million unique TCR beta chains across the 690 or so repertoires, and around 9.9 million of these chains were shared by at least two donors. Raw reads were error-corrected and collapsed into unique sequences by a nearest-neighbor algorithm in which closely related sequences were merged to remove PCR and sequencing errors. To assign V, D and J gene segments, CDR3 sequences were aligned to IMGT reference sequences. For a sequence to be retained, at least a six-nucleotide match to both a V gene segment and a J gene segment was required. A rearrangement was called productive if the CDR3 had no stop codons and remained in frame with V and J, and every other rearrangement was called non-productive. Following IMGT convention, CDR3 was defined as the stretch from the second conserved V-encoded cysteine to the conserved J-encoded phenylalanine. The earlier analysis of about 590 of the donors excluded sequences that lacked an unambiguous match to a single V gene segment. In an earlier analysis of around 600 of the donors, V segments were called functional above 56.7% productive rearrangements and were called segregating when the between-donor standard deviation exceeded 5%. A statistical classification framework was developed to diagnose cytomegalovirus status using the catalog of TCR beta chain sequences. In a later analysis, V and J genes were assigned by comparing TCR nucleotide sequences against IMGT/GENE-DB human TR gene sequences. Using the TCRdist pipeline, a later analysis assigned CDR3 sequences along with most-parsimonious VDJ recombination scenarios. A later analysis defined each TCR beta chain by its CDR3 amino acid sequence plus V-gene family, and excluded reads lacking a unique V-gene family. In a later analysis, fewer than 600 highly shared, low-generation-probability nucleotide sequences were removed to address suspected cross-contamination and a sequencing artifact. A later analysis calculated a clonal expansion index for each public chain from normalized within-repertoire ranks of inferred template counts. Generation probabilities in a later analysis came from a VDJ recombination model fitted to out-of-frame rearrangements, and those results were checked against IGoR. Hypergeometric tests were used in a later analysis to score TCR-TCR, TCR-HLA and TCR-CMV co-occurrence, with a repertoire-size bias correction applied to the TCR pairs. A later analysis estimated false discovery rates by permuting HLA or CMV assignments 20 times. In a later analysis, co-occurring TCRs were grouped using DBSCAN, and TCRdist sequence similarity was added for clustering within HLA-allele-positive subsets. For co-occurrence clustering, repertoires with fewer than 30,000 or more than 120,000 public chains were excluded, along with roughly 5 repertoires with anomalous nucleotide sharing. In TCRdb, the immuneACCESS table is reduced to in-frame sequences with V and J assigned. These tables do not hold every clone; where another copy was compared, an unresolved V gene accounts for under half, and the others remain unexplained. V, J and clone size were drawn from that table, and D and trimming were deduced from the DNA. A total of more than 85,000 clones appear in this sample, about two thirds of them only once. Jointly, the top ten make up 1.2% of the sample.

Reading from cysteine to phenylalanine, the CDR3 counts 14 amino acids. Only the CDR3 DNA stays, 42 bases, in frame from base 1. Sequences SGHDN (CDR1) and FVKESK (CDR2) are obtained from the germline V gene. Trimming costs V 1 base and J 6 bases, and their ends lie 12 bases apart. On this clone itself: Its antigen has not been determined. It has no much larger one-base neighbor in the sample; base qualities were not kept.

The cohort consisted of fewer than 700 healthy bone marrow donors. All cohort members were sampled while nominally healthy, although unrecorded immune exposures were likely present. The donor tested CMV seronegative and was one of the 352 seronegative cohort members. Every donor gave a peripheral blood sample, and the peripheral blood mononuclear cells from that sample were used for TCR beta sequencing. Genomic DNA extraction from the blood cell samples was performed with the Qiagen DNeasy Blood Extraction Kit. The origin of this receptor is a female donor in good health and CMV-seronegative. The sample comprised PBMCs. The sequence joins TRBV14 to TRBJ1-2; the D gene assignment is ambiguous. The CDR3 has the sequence CASSQGATGNGYTF. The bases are TGTGCCAGCAGCCAAGGGGCAACGGGGAATGGCTACACCTTC.